The T cell receptor (beta chain) described here comes from a study of HIV-infected children after antiretroviral therapy interruption. Turning to the study itself: Interruption group median age roughly 10 years; continuous group 7 to 8 years. Most participating children were previously exposed to EBV and CMV.

Regarding treatment: PENTA 11 planned treatment interruption arm or continuous ART arm. Only samples with at least 5 million viable PBMCs qualified. Naive CD4+ CD45RA+ CD45RO- T cells were FACS-sorted from thawed PBMCs. This clonotype is a singleton in its sample. A 3' RACE protocol on RNA, with unique molecular identifiers, produced the TCR library. TCRdb re-analysed the 3' RACE reads in MiXCR, keeping a single row per CDR3 protein. Of over 35,000 distinct CDR3 sequences listed, 5% to 8% are singletons. The receptor's source is a pool of human donors with HIV. The material sequenced was CD45RA+ CD4+ T cells from PBMCs, pooled from several time points, taken from a donor given antiretroviral therapy, either interrupted or continuous. Subset of the sample: naive CD4+ CD45RA+ CD45RO- T cells.

The CDR3 DNA reads as TGTGCCAGCAGTTATGCTGGGACTAGCAGACCCTACGAGCAGTACTTC. Translating it yields CASSYAGTSRPYEQYF. This sequence joins TRBV7-2 and TRBJ2-7, with 9 bases that match TRBD2. V dropped 6 bases and J dropped 2; count of bases not matched to a gene: 11. Germline CDR1 is SGHTA and CDR2 is FQGNSA. The length of the CDR3 is 16 residues.